These 19 T cell receptor beta chains were all obtained from the same sample, sequenced in a study of T cell responses to AZD1222 COVID-19 vaccine listed by TCRdb under 2021. Per the publication, the time point label means: about 28 days (+/-7) after the second vaccine dose. Library preparation was by the immunoSEQ multiplex PCR assay. TCRdb provides this immuneACCESS table in a form limited to in-frame rearrangements. Some clones are lacking; in checked studies, under half of them reflect an unresolved V gene, and why the rest are absent is not known. A total of roughly 150,000 clones appear in this sample, approximately 92% of them only once. The ten largest clones capture approximately 6.5% of the sample. The sequenced sample was peripheral blood, obtained 28 days after the second AZD1222 dose. The receptors stem from an adult who received the AZD1222 COVID-19 vaccine.

The CDR3 bases are TGTGCCAGCAGTTCGGGAAATTCACCCCTCCACTTT. Translating it yields CASSSGNSPLHF. The chain has TRBV28 and TRBJ1-6, with D uncertain. Deletions cut 4 bases from V and 7 bases from J, with 5 bases between. This CDR3 region has 12 residues. Germline V gene sequence: CDR1 MDHEN, CDR2 SYDVKM.

The rearrangement joins TRBV6-5 to TRBJ2-2; 10 bases fit TRBD2. CDR3 length equals 15 residues. Germline trimming cut 6 bases from V and 3 bases from J; bases unmatched to any gene: 4. Germline assignment: CDR1 MNHEY and CDR2 SVGAGI. The DNA for the CDR3 is TGTGCCAGCAGGGTACTAGCGGGATACACCGGGGAGCTGTTTTTT. This encodes CASRVLAGYTGELFF.

The sample holds one count of this clone. V and J are TRBV6-5 and TRBJ2-7; D is unclear. The V gene's germline CDR1 is MNHEY and CDR2 SVGAGI. Trimming left V 0 bases short and J 2 bases short, with 11 bases between. The CDR3 consists of 15 residues. This CDR3 is CASSYSILKTYEQYF. The CDR3 coding sequence is TGTGCCAGCAGTTACTCGATCCTGAAAACCTACGAGCAGTACTTC.

V usage is TRBV24-1 and J usage is TRBJ1-3; TRBD1 might be the D (5 bases). The germline gives CDR1 KGHDR, CDR2 SFDVKD. Deletions cut 7 bases from V and 4 bases from J, with 10 bases between. CDR3 length: 13 amino acids. CDR3 sequence (DNA): TGTGCCACCAGAGGGACGGCCGGAAACACCATATATTTT. As protein: CATRGTAGNTIYF.

This clone was counted a few times. This sample also contains other DNA sequences that code for the same CDR3. As DNA, the CDR3 is TGTGCCAGCAGTGGACAGGGGAACACTGAAGCTTTCTTT. This codes for CASSGQGNTEAFF. V usage is TRBV2 and J usage is TRBJ1-1; 7 bases are a match to TRBD1. V lost 4 bases to trimming and J lost 1 base; unmatched junction nucleotides: 0. The CDR3 totals 13 residues. Germline CDR1 is SNHLY and CDR2 is FYNNEI.

The chain joins TRBV27 to TRBJ1-4; 9 bases are shared with TRBD1. This CDR3 comprises 14 residues. With V trimmed by 7 bases and J by 3 bases, 3 bases remained unmatched. CDR1 and CDR2 (germline): MNHEY, SMNVEV (reference sequence). CDR3 nucleotides: TGTGCCAGCACAACAGGGGGCTCTAATGAAAAACTGTTTTTT. This gives the protein CASTTGGSNEKLFF.

This sequence joins TRBV19 and TRBJ2-2; D gene uncertain. The V end lost 1 base, the J end lost 2 bases, and 11 bases lay between the germline ends. This CDR3 has 16 amino acids. Germline V CDR1 and CDR2: LNHDA, SQIVND (reference sequence). The CDR3 spells CASSIVIPYNTGELFF. In DNA form, the CDR3 reads TGTGCCAGTAGTATAGTCATCCCGTATAACACCGGGGAGCTGTTTTTT. Filled out from reference TRBV19 and TRBJ2-2, the complete variable domain reads DGGITQSPKYLFRKEGQNVTLSCEQNLNHDAMYWYRQDPGQGLRLIYYSQIVNDFQKGDIAEGYSVSREKKESFPLTVTSAQKNPTAFYLCASSIVIPYNTGELFFGEGSRLTVL.

This chain connects TRBV6-5 to TRBJ1-2; no clear D gene. Germline values: CDR1 MNHEY, CDR2 SVGAGI. With 0 bases removed from V and 4 bases from J, the gap between germline ends came to 6 bases. The CDR3 is 13 residues long. The CDR3 nucleotides are TGTGCCAGCAGTTACTCCGAAGGCTATGGCTACACCTTC. It specifies CASSYSEGYGYTF.

The chain links TRBV7-9 to TRBJ2-1; possibly TRBD1 for D (5 bases). The CDR3 totals 18 residues. Germline-derived CDR1 and CDR2 are SEHNR and FQNEAQ (reference sequence). Trimming removed 3 bases from V and 1 base from J, with 19 bases in between. This CDR3 reads CASSFPRVTFRSYNEQFF. DNA for the CDR3: TGTGCCAGCAGCTTCCCCAGGGTAACCTTTAGGTCCTACAATGAGCAGTTCTTC.

The chain recombines TRBV6-5 with TRBJ1-1; TRBD1 aligns across 8 bases. The J segment lost 1 base and the V segment lost 8 bases, leaving 3 bases of the junction unmatched. This CDR3 has 13 amino acids. Germline CDR1 reads MNHEY; CDR2 reads SVGAGI. The CDR3 spells CASHQGANTEAFF. The DNA of the CDR3 is TGTGCCAGCCATCAGGGGGCGAACACTGAAGCTTTCTTT.

J is TRBJ2-4 and V is TRBV11-3; 15 bases align to TRBD2. Germline CDR1 reads SGHNT; CDR2 reads YENEEA. Trimming removed 3 bases from V and 1 base from J; junction bases left unmatched: 10. This CDR3 comprises 20 residues. The CDR3 here is CASSFPWTSGGATAKNIQYF. The CDR3 nucleotides are TGTGCCAGCAGCTTCCCGTGGACTAGCGGGGGGGCCACGGCCAAAAACATTCAGTACTTC.

This sequence joins TRBV24-1 and TRBJ2-3; D uncertain. This CDR3 comprises 13 residues. The germline CDR1 and CDR2 sequences are KGHDR and SFDVKD. Trimming left V 2 bases short and J 6 bases short, with 8 bases between. The DNA of the CDR3 is TGTGCCACCAGTGATTGGTCCCGGGATACGCAGTATTTT. Translation gives CATSDWSRDTQYF.

The V and J genes are TRBV6-5 and TRBJ1-3; D is possibly TRBD1 (6 bases). V lost 8 bases to trimming and J lost 5 bases, with 10 bases between them. The CDR3 runs to 12 residues. CDR1 is MNHEY, CDR2 SVGAGI, per germline. The CDR3 nucleotides read TGTGCCAGCGGGACACTCCGAAACACCATATATTTT. Encoded protein: CASGTLRNTIYF.

The chain uses TRBV25-1 and TRBJ1-1; tentatively, D is TRBD1 (6 bases). The germline gives CDR1 MGHDK, CDR2 SYGVNS. The germline V and J ends were trimmed by 4 bases and 1 base, with 19 bases remaining between them. The CDR3 loop spans 17 amino acids. Here the CDR3 reads CASSANKGGPGNTEAFF. CDR3 DNA: TGTGCCAGCAGTGCTAACAAGGGGGGTCCGGGGAACACTGAAGCTTTCTTT.

As to this clone: One end of the junction fails to match germline, which may point to a read error. The gene calls are TRBV7-9 and TRBJ1-1; weak D call: TRBD1 (5 bases). The CDR3 consists of 14 residues. Germline CDR1 SEHNR, CDR2 FQNEAQ (reference sequence). For the CDR3, the DNA is TGTGCCAGTAGCTCGGGGGGGTTGGACACTGAAGCTTTCTTT. Its protein product is CASSSGGLDTEAFF.

V and J are TRBV7-2 and TRBJ1-2, with D hard to call. Trimming cost V 3 bases and J 0 bases, with 14 bases left between them. This CDR3 spans 16 amino acids. Per germline, CDR1 SGHTA and CDR2 FQGNSA. This chain's CDR3 is CASSLERGLPNYGYTF. CDR3 bases: TGTGCCAGCAGCTTGGAACGAGGGTTGCCTAACTATGGCTACACCTTC.

The V and J genes are TRBV28 and TRBJ2-7, with D perhaps TRBD1 (6 bases). V shed 8 bases and J shed 4 bases, with 12 bases lying between them. The length of the CDR3 is 12 residues. The germline V gene has CDR1 MDHEN and CDR2 SYDVKM. CDR3 loop: CASSLRGYEQYF. The CDR3 nucleotides are TGTGCCAGCTCCCTCAGGGGATACGAGCAGTACTTC. The full variable domain, rest sourced from reference TRBV28 and TRBJ2-7, is DVKVTQSSRYLVKRTGEKVFLECVQDMDHENMFWYRQDPGLGLRLIYFSYDVKMKEKGDIPEGYSVSREKKERFSLILESASTNQTSMYLCASSLRGYEQYFGPGTRLTVT.

The chain carries TRBV5-8 and TRBJ1-6; TRBD1 agrees at 7 bases. With V trimmed by 1 base and J by 7 bases, 8 bases remained unmatched. The CDR3 has 16 residues. Looked up from germline, CDR1 is SGHTS and CDR2 is YDEGEE. The CDR3 nucleotides read TGTGCCAGCAGCTTGATCTTCCACAGGGGCAATTCACCCCTCCACTTT. Translating gives CASSLIFHRGNSPLHF. Full variable domain (missing parts from reference TRBV5-8 and TRBJ1-6): EAGVTQSPTHLIKTRGQQATLRCSPISGHTSVYWYQQALGLGLQFLLWYDEGEERNRGNFPPRFSGRQFPNYSSELNVNALELEDSALYLCASSLIFHRGNSPLHFGNGTRLTVT.

The chain links TRBV5-1 to TRBJ2-7; D not resolved. The CDR3 length is 13 residues. Trimming stripped 0 bases from V and 3 bases from J, with 7 bases between. Germline-derived CDR1 and CDR2 are SGHRS and YFSETQ. The CDR3 protein is CASSLADGYEQYF. The CDR3 nucleotides read TGCGCCAGCAGCTTGGCCGACGGCTACGAGCAGTACTTC.